The present TCR beta chain was sequenced within a study of glioma-infiltrating T cells. General study points: Tissue-blood divergence was below expectation in non-neoplastic patients, above in gliomas.

This clonotype was counted many times. The antigen is unknown. This CDR3 has 13 residues. CDR1 and CDR2 from the germline V gene are SGHVS and FQNEAQ. Trimming took 1 base from V and 4 from J, leaving 7 bases between them. The iRepertoire nested amplicon-rescue multiplex PCR amplified TCR alpha and beta CDR3s from RNA. Tissue mRNA or PBMC total RNA, 100-400 ng, went into one-step reverse transcription and amplification. Each CDR3 protein gets one entry after TCRdb re-called the multiplex PCR reads with MiXCR. The sample holds some 99,000 distinct CDR3 sequences, around 25% seen once. The receptor was derived from a human donor with low-grade glioma or glioblastoma, undergoing nonglioma brain surgery, or in good health (not recorded which). The sample comprised glioma tissue, nonneoplastic brain tissue, or PBMCs (not recorded which). This chain links TRBV7-8 with TRBJ1-2; D uncertain. This CDR3 is CASSLGTRYGYTF. The CDR3 nucleotides are TGTGCCAGCAGCTTAGGAACACGCTATGGCTACACCTTC. Variable domain in full (rest from reference TRBV7-8 and TRBJ1-2): GAGVSQSPRYKVAKRGQDVALRCDPISGHVSLFWYQQALGQGPEFLTYFQNEAQLDKSGLPSDRFFAERPEGSVSTLKIQRTQQEDSAVYLCASSLGTRYGYTFGSGTRLTVV.